This entry lists 18 T cell receptor beta chains sequenced from one sample in a study of read filtering for tumor transcriptome and immune sequencing. This library used approximately 390 ng RNA and molecular barcoded adaptors spanning alpha/delta and beta/gamma chains. TCRdb ran MiXCR on the reads and lists one entry per CDR3 protein. The sample includes tens of thousands of distinct CDR3 sequences, 20% of them seen just once. Source material: a population of CD138-negative cells sorted from bone marrow. The receptor source for this set is a donor aged 40 or over with multiple myeloma.

As for this clonotype: A much bigger clone sits one base away, suggesting this may be a read error. The chain carries TRBV28 and TRBJ1-1; TRBD1 matches 8 bases. CDR1 and CDR2 from the germline V gene are MDHEN and SYDVKM. V shed 4 bases, J shed 4 bases, and the junction held 11 bases outside the gene matches. The length of the CDR3 is 16 residues. The CDR3 sequence is CASSWTGKIGATEAFF. As DNA, the CDR3 is TGTGCCAGCAGTTGGACAGGGAAAATTGGGGCCACTGAAGCTTTCTTT.

The CDR3 region is CASSPGTGAGNEKLFF. The CDR3 DNA sequence: TGCGCCAGCAGCCCCGGGACAGGGGCAGGTAATGAAAAACTGTTTTTT. The chain links TRBV5-1 to TRBJ1-4; TRBD1 matches 10 bases. CDR3 length equals 16 residues. In germline, CDR1 is SGHRS, CDR2 YFSETQ. V dropped 4 bases and J dropped 4; count of bases not matched to a gene: 7.

Details on this clonotype: Given a much more abundant clone one base away, this may be a read error. This likely comes from a read error, as the CDR3 has no conserved phenylalanine or tryptophan at its end. The chain recombines TRBV2 with TRBJ2-7, with D hard to call. V was pared by 7 bases and J by 4 bases, with 17 bases between. CDR3 size: 14 residues. Germline V CDR1 and CDR2: SNHLY, FYNNEI. In DNA form, the CDR3 reads TGTGCCAGCAATGTTCTGGGCGTCGAGTACGAGCAGTACATC. This gives the protein CASNVLGVEYEQYI.

In the case of this clonotype: A much larger clonotype is one base distant, so this may be a read error. This chain uses TRBV7-8 with TRBJ2-7, with a tentative D call TRBD2 (6 bases). With 5 bases removed from V and 5 bases from J, the gap between germline ends came to 16 bases. The CDR3 has 14 residues. CDR1 SGHVS and CDR2 FQNEAQ come from the germline V gene. CDR3 sequence reads: CASSPWTLAHEQYF. In nucleotides, the CDR3 is TGTGCCAGCAGCCCGTGGACACTAGCCCACGAGCAGTACTTC.

In its sample, this clonotype was seen many times. The J gene is TRBJ2-1, the V gene TRBV6-1, with D perhaps TRBD2 (6 bases). The CDR3 runs to 17 residues. V was clipped by 1 base and J by 7 bases, with 20 bases between them. The V gene's germline CDR1 is MNHNS and CDR2 SASEGT. The CDR3 nucleotides read TGTGCCAGCAGTGAAGATCGGCGGGAAGGTTACGGTAATGAGCAGTTCTTC. Translation: CASSEDRREGYGNEQFF.

As for this clonotype: This may come from a read error, since a much larger clone is one base off. V gene TRBV4-1 combines with J gene TRBJ1-1; possibly TRBD1 for D (5 bases). Germline values: CDR1 MGHRA, CDR2 YSYEKL. Trimming took 0 bases from V and 1 from J, leaving 9 bases between them. CDR3 length equals 15 residues. In DNA form, the CDR3 reads TGCGCCAGCAGCCAAGATCGACAGAGGAACACTGAAGCTTTCTTT. Its translation is CASSQDRQRNTEAFF.

As for this clonotype: A far larger clone is a single base away, which makes a read error likely. This CDR3 fails to terminate in the conserved phenylalanine or tryptophan, so it likely reflects a read error. J is TRBJ2-1 and V is TRBV11-2; D is unresolved. Germline V gene lookup returns CDR1 SGHAT and CDR2 FQNNGV. The CDR3 loop spans 13 amino acids. The V end was cut by 2 bases, the J end by 5 bases, with 7 bases between. As DNA, the CDR3 is TGTGCCAGCAGCTTACCTCCCCACAATGAGCAGTTCCTC. Protein product: CASSLPPHNEQFL.

In its sample, this clonotype was seen a few times. One end of the junction fails to match germline, which may point to a read error. The chain joins TRBV12-3 or TRBV12-4 to TRBJ2-3, with TRBD2 identical over 14 bases. This CDR3 is 19 amino acids long. CDR3 amino acids: CAGSLYLRGLAGDADTQYF. The DNA of the CDR3 is TGTGCCGGCAGTTTATATCTACGGGGACTAGCGGGAGACGCAGATACGCAGTATTTT.

As concerns this clonotype: Just one base apart from a much larger clone, this may be a read error. CDR3 in amino acids: CASSQQQGKAGELFF. The DNA for the CDR3 is TGCGCCAGCAGCCAACAACAGGGGAAAGCCGGGGAGCTGTTTTTT. J is TRBJ2-2 and V is TRBV4-1; 7 bases are shared with TRBD1. CDR3 size: 15 residues. CDR1 is MGHRA, CDR2 YSYEKL, per germline. Losses at the gene ends were 2 bases for V and 6 bases for J; bases not matched to a gene: 6.

This clonotype was picked up many times. The chain has TRBV3-1 and TRBJ2-2; 8 bases are shared with TRBD2. The CDR3 has 17 residues. Germline V CDR1 and CDR2: LGHDT, YNNKEL (reference sequence). J gave up 5 bases and V 0 bases, and 8 bases lay outside the gene matches. DNA for the CDR3: TGTGCCAGCAGCCAAGATATCGGGAGGGCCGGGACCGGGGAGCTGTTTTTT. Translated, it gives CASSQDIGRAGTGELFF.

Details on this clonotype: One end of the junction fails to match germline, which may point to a read error. The chain employs TRBV12-3 or TRBV12-4 and TRBJ2-1; 10 bases align to TRBD2. The CDR3 runs to 14 residues. Here the CDR3 reads CASSLLAGINEQFF. The CDR3 DNA reads as TGTGCTAGCAGTTTACTAGCGGGAATTAATGAGCAGTTCTTC.

This clonotype was observed at least ten times. This chain connects TRBV20-1 to TRBJ1-1, with 7 bases fitting TRBD1. The CDR3 is 15 amino acids. Per germline, CDR1 DFQATT and CDR2 SNEGSKA (reference sequence). Trimming removed 0 bases from V and 0 bases from J; junction bases left unmatched: 4. CDR3 nucleotide sequence: TGCAGTGCTAGAGATCTAGGGGGCATGAACACTGAAGCTTTCTTT. Encoded protein: CSARDLGGMNTEAFF.

This clonotype was found many times. V gene TRBV9 combines with J gene TRBJ2-2; a possible D gene is TRBD1 (6 bases). Germline V lookup: CDR1 SGDLS, CDR2 YYNGEE. CDR3 length: 16 amino acids. V lost 3 bases and J lost 5, with 17 bases in between. The DNA of the CDR3 is TGTGCCAGCAGCGCGCTCGGGACAACTGTGACCGGGGAGCTGTTTTTT. Its protein product is CASSALGTTVTGELFF.

This clonotype came up a few times. The CDR3 loop reads CASSHAAGTSGPTDTQYF. Here the CDR3 DNA reads TGTGCCAGCAGCCATGCTGCCGGGACTAGCGGGCCCACAGATACGCAGTATTTT. The chain employs TRBV4-2 and TRBJ2-3, with TRBD2 identical over 12 bases. CDR3 size: 18 residues. J was trimmed by 2 bases and V by 3 bases; bases with no gene match: 9. Germline V lookup: CDR1 LGHNA, CDR2 YNFKEQ.

Points on this clonotype: With a far larger clone one base away, a read error is the likely cause. The J gene is TRBJ1-1, the V gene TRBV6-1; TRBD1 is a possible D gene (6 bases). In germline, CDR1 is MNHNS, CDR2 SASEGT. The CDR3 totals 18 residues. Trimming cost V 5 bases and J 0 bases, with 22 bases left between them. The CDR3 bases are TGTGCCAGCAGTTCTATGGGGACACAGGGAAAGTTGAACACTGAAGCTTTCTTT. Translated: CASSSMGTQGKLNTEAFF.

In its sample, this clonotype was seen many times. The rearrangement uses TRBV11-1 and TRBJ2-1; D is tentatively TRBD1 or TRBD2 (5 bases each). Trimming stripped 3 bases from V and 2 bases from J, with 20 bases between. Germline-derived CDR1 and CDR2 are SGHAT and FQDESV (reference sequence). The CDR3 is 18 amino acids. The CDR3 DNA follows: TGTGCCAGCAGCTTCCGCGAGACCGGGACCCGTCCCTACAATGAGCAGTTCTTC. It is translated as CASSFRETGTRPYNEQFF.

This clonotype is categorized as medium-sized (0.01 to 0.1%). V and J are TRBV5-1 and TRBJ1-6; D is uncertain. This CDR3 has 15 amino acids. Germline CDR1 SGHRS, CDR2 YFSETQ. Deletions cut 0 bases from V and 5 bases from J, with 9 bases between. The DNA of the CDR3 is TGCGCCAGCAGCTTGGTCGTCAGAAATAATTCACCCCTCCACTTT. This translates into CASSLVVRNNSPLHF.

This clonotype was found many times. The chain has TRBV19 and TRBJ2-1, with a possible D match to TRBD1 (5 bases). Germline values: CDR1 LNHDA, CDR2 SQIVND (reference sequence). The germline V and J ends were trimmed by 3 bases and 13 bases, with 22 bases remaining between them. CDR3 length: 15 residues. CDR3 amino acids: CASSIDGAVPVEQFF. CDR3 DNA: TGTGCCAGTAGTATTGATGGGGCAGTCCCGGTCGAACAGTTCTTC.